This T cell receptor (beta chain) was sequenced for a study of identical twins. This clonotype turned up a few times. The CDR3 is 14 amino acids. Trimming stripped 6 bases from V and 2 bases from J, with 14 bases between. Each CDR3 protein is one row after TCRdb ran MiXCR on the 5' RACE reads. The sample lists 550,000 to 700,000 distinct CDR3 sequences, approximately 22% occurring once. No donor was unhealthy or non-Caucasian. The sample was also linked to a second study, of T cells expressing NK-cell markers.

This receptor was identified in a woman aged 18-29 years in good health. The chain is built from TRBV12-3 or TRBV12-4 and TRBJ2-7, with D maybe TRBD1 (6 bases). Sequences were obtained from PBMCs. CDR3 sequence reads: CASSGQPETYEQYF. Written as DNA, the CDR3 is TGTGCCAGCAGCGGACAGCCTGAGACCTACGAGCAGTACTTC.